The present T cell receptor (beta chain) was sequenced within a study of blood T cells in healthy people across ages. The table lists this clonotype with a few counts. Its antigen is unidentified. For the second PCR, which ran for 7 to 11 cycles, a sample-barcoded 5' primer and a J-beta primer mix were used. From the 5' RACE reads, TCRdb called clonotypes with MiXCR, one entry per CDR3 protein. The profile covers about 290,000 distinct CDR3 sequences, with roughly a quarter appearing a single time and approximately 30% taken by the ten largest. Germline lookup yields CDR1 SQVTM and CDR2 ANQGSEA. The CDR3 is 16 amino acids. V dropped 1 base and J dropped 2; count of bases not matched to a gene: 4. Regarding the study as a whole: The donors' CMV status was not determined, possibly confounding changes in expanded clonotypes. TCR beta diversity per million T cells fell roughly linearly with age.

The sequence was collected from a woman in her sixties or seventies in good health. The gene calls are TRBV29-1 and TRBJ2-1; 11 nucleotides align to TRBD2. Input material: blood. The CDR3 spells CSVEAGLADTYNEQFF. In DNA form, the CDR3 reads TGCAGCGTTGAAGCGGGACTAGCGGACACCTACAATGAGCAGTTCTTC.